The T cell receptor beta chain under discussion was sequenced for a study of metastatic and nonmetastatic thyroid tumors. MiXCR re-clonotyped the PCR reads for TCRdb. The repertoire holds roughly 34,000 clones, with around 33% as singletons. From germline, CDR1 is SNHLY and CDR2 FYNNEI. This CDR3 contains 15 residues. After removal of 6 bases from V and 0 bases from J, the junction contained 4 bases not matched to a gene. None of the patients had undergone any treatment ahead of thyroid surgery. The gene calls are TRBV2 and TRBJ2-3; 9 positions agree with TRBD1. Source material: tumor tissue. The source is a female donor with papillary thyroid cancer or a benign thyroid nodule (not recorded which). Some clones in this sample may be carry-over from other donors' samples. The CDR3 loop reads CASRGQGYSTDTQYF. As DNA, the CDR3 is TGTGCCAGCAGAGGACAGGGGTATAGCACAGATACGCAGTATTTT.